These 21 T cell receptor beta chains share one sample of origin, sequenced in a study of blood T cell repertoires in COVID-19 (dated by TCRdb to about 2020). Preparation of the library involved the immunoSEQ multiplex PCR assay. TCRdb re-hosts the immuneACCESS table, in-frame sequences only. Its copies lack some clones; in the studies checked, an unresolved V gene accounts for under half of them, and the cause for the rest is not known. This sample is represented by hundreds of thousands of clones; around nine tenths of them were singletons. Approximately 2% of the sample belongs to the ten largest clones. Sequenced: PBMCs or T cells enriched from blood (not recorded which). Source of these receptors: a woman aged 18-29 years with acute COVID-19.

The rearrangement joins TRBV28 to TRBJ1-5; the D is unclear. The germline V gene encodes CDR1 MDHEN and CDR2 SYDVKM. The CDR3 consists of 13 residues. Trimming cost V 6 bases and J 7 bases, with 13 bases left between them. The CDR3 region is CASRGGFPQPQHF. Here the CDR3 DNA reads TGTGCCAGCAGGGGAGGGTTTCCCCAGCCCCAGCATTTT.

In nucleotides, the CDR3 is TGCGCCAGCAGCCAAGATCAGGGGTCGGATTCACCCCTCCACTTT. Encoded protein: CASSQDQGSDSPLHF. V and J are TRBV4-1 and TRBJ1-6, with D perhaps TRBD1 (6 bases). The CDR3 extends over 15 amino acids. Trimming stripped 0 bases from V and 8 bases from J, with 11 bases between. Germline CDR1 is MGHRA and CDR2 is YSYEKL.

The chain employs TRBV6-5 and TRBJ2-1, with 9 bases lining up with TRBD1. Trimming removed 6 bases from V and 3 bases from J; junction bases left unmatched: 6. This CDR3 is built from 15 residues. The germline CDR1 and CDR2 sequences are MNHEY and SVGAGI. The CDR3 loop is CASRSTGGYYNEQFF. DNA for the CDR3: TGTGCCAGCAGGTCCACAGGGGGCTACTACAATGAGCAGTTCTTC.

This clone was seen a few times. CDR3 loop: CATTASGASYEQYF. CDR3 sequence (DNA): TGTGCCACAACCGCTAGCGGAGCTAGCTACGAGCAGTACTTC. This chain uses TRBV6-5 with TRBJ2-7; 7 bases fit TRBD2. The CDR3 extends over 14 amino acids. CDR1 and CDR2 from the germline V gene are MNHEY and SVGAGI. V trimming: 10 bases; J trimming: 3 bases; junction bases outside the gene matches: 12.

The chain employs TRBV19 and TRBJ1-5; D might be TRBD1 (5 bases). CDR3 size: 12 residues. The V end lost 8 bases, the J end lost 5 bases, and 10 bases lay between the germline ends. Germline-derived CDR1 and CDR2 are LNHDA and SQIVND (reference sequence). The CDR3: CASGRADQPQHF. In DNA form, the CDR3 reads TGTGCCAGTGGCAGGGCGGATCAGCCCCAGCATTTT.

The chain recombines TRBV3-1 (or the pseudogene TRBV3-2) with TRBJ2-7; 8 bases match TRBD1. The CDR3 extends over 14 amino acids. Trimming took 5 bases from V and 2 from J; bases not matched to a gene: 5. Germline V CDR1 and CDR2: LGHDT, YNNKEL (reference sequence). The CDR3 is CASSNGQGPYEQYF. The CDR3, as DNA: TGTGCCAGCAGCAATGGACAGGGACCCTACGAGCAGTACTTC.

This chain links TRBV18 with TRBJ1-3; no clear D. V dropped 5 bases and J dropped 4 bases, with 15 bases sitting between them. The CDR3 contains 15 residues. Germline-derived CDR1 and CDR2 are KGHSH and LQKENI. CDR3 DNA sequence: TGTGCCAGCTCAGAGGGCACGGTTGAAGGAAACACCATATATTTT. This sequence encodes CASSEGTVEGNTIYF.

This clone has just one count. The V and J genes are TRBV4-1 and TRBJ2-7; 10 bases fit TRBD2. Germline lookup yields CDR1 MGHRA and CDR2 YSYEKL. This CDR3 is 15 amino acids long. The V and J ends lost 5 bases and 1 base, in that order; junction bases with no gene match: 5. This chain's CDR3 is CASSSRTSGSYEQYF. Written as DNA, the CDR3 is TGCGCCAGCAGCTCTCGGACTAGCGGATCCTACGAGCAGTACTTC.

The V and J genes are TRBV10-3 and TRBJ2-3; 8 nucleotides line up with TRBD2. Per the germline V gene, CDR1 is ENHRY and CDR2 is SYGVKD. The CDR3 contains 15 residues. J was trimmed by 4 bases and V by 4 bases; bases with no gene match: 7. The CDR3 DNA sequence: TGTGCCATCAGTGGATCCGGGAGGGTGGCAGATACGCAGTATTTT. Protein product: CAISGSGRVADTQYF.

V gene TRBV7-9 combines with J gene TRBJ1-2; 12 nucleotides agree with TRBD1. Germline loops: CDR1 SEHNR, CDR2 FQNEAQ (reference sequence). V trimming: 0 bases; J trimming: 0 bases; junction bases outside the gene matches: 5. This CDR3 contains 18 residues. The DNA of the CDR3 is TGTGCCAGCAGCTTAGCCGGGACAGGGGGCAGGTCTAACTATGGCTACACCTTC. This translates into CASSLAGTGGRSNYGYTF.

This chain joins TRBV11-2 and TRBJ2-2; TRBD2 aligns across 8 bases. Trimming removed 2 bases from V and 7 bases from J; junction bases left unmatched: 9. The CDR3 runs to 16 residues. The germline V gene has CDR1 SGHAT and CDR2 FQNNGV. The CDR3 DNA reads TGTGCCAGCAGCTTACGTGATCTAGCGGGTCGCGGGGAGCTGTTTTTT. Protein: CASSLRDLAGRGELFF.

V is TRBV7-6 and J is TRBJ2-2; unclear D gene. V lost 5 bases and J lost 7, with 17 bases in between. The CDR3 totals 15 residues. Germline CDR1 SGHVS, CDR2 FNYEAQ. The CDR3 DNA reads TGTGCCAGCAGCGGATGGCGGAGCGCAATCGGGGAGCTGTTTTTT. Translating gives CASSGWRSAIGELFF.

The gene calls are TRBV5-1 and TRBJ2-1, with a weak D call TRBD2 (6 bases). Germline V gene lookup returns CDR1 SGHRS and CDR2 YFSETQ. CDR3 length: 17 residues. The V end was cut by 4 bases, the J end by 2 bases, with 19 bases between. The CDR3 sequence is CASSPRMAGRTYNEQFF. CDR3 nucleotide sequence: TGCGCCAGCAGCCCCAGAATGGCGGGGAGGACCTACAATGAGCAGTTCTTC.

The chain joins TRBV9 to TRBJ1-6, with 8 positions matching TRBD1. V lost 0 bases to trimming and J lost 9 bases; unmatched junction nucleotides: 5. Germline lookup yields CDR1 SGDLS and CDR2 YYNGEE. The CDR3 covers 15 residues. The CDR3 nucleotides are TGTGCCAGCAGCGTAGAACAGGGGGTCGGTTCACCCCTCCACTTT. Residues: CASSVEQGVGSPLHF.

The V and J genes are TRBV6-5 and TRBJ2-7, with 7 bases matching TRBD1. V dropped 6 bases and J dropped 0; count of bases not matched to a gene: 5. This CDR3 is built from 14 residues. In germline, CDR1 is MNHEY, CDR2 SVGAGI. CDR3: CASRQTGSSYEQYF. DNA of the CDR3: TGTGCCAGCAGACAGACAGGGAGCTCCTACGAGCAGTACTTC.

The sample holds one count of this clone. The rearrangement uses TRBV5-1 and TRBJ2-7, with TRBD2 matching over 11 bases. The CDR3 extends over 15 amino acids. The germline CDR1 and CDR2 sequences are SGHRS and YFSETQ. J was trimmed by 4 bases and V by 6 bases; bases with no gene match: 9. CDR3 residues: CASTLLAGEGYEQYF. CDR3 nucleotide sequence: TGCGCCAGCACCCTACTAGCGGGAGAGGGGTACGAGCAGTACTTC.

The rearrangement joins TRBV6-5 to TRBJ2-3, with D unclear. V lost 0 bases and J lost 5, with 12 bases in between. The CDR3 loop spans 15 amino acids. Germline V gives CDR1 MNHEY, CDR2 SVGAGI. The CDR3 sequence is CASSYSAQVGDTQYF. The CDR3 coding sequence is TGTGCCAGCAGTTACTCGGCCCAAGTTGGAGATACGCAGTATTTT.

The chain uses TRBV18 and TRBJ2-5; TRBD1 matches at 9 bases. From germline, CDR1 is KGHSH and CDR2 LQKENI. V lost 6 bases to trimming and J lost 5 bases; unmatched junction nucleotides: 7. The CDR3 totals 14 residues. The CDR3 sequence: CASSLQGARETQYF. The CDR3 nucleotides are TGTGCCAGCTCTCTACAGGGGGCGCGGGAGACCCAGTACTTC.

Only one count was recorded for this clone. The chain has TRBV2 and TRBJ1-4; 7 bases fit TRBD1. This CDR3 spans 15 amino acids. The V gene end was trimmed by 6 bases and the J gene end by 5 bases; junction bases not matched to a gene: 9. Germline-derived CDR1 and CDR2 are SNHLY and FYNNEI. CDR3 nucleotide sequence: TGTGCCAGCAGGATCGCAGGGGGGAGGAATGAAAAACTGTTTTTT. It is translated as CASRIAGGRNEKLFF.

CDR3 region: CASSLTSGGARKTQYF. The CDR3 nucleotides read TGCGCCAGCAGCTTGACGAGCGGGGGGGCCAGAAAGACCCAGTACTTC. The rearrangement uses TRBV5-1 and TRBJ2-5; 10 bases are a match to TRBD2. CDR1 is SGHRS, CDR2 YFSETQ, per germline. The V segment lost 1 base and the J segment 6 bases; nucleotides outside the gene matches: 9. The CDR3 extends over 16 amino acids.

J is TRBJ2-7 and V is TRBV9; 10 nucleotides align to TRBD2. From germline, CDR1 is SGDLS and CDR2 YYNGEE. The junction had 7 bases not matched to a gene; V was cut back by 4 bases and J by 3 bases. This CDR3 is 15 amino acids long. CDR3 DNA: TGTGCCAGCAGCCCCAATGTAGCGGGAGGCTACGAGCAGTACTTC. Translating gives CASSPNVAGGYEQYF. The whole variable domain, filled in from reference TRBV9 and TRBJ2-7, reads DSGVTQTPKHLITATGQRVTLRCSPRSGDLSVYWYQQSLDQGLQFLIQYYNGEERAKGNILERFSAQQFPDLHSELNLSSLELGDSALYFCASSPNVAGGYEQYFGPGTRLTVT.